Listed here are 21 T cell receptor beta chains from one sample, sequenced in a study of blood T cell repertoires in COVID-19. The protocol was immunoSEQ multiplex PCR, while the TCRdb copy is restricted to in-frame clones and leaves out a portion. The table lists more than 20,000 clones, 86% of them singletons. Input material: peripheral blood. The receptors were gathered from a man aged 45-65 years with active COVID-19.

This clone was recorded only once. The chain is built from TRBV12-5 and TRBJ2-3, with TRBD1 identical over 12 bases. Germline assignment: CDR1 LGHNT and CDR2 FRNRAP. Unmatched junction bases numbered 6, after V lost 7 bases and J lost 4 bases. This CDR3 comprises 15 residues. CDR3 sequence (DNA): TGTGCTAGTGCCTCGGGACAGGGGGCAGCAGATACGCAGTATTTT. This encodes CASASGQGAADTQYF.

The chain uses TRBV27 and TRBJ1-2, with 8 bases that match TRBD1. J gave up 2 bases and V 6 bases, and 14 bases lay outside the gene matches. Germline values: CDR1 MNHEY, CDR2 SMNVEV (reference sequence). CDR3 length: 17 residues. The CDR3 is CASRLQAGGLRNYGYTF. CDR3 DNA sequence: TGTGCCAGCAGGTTACAGGCAGGGGGCTTGCGAAACTATGGCTACACCTTC.

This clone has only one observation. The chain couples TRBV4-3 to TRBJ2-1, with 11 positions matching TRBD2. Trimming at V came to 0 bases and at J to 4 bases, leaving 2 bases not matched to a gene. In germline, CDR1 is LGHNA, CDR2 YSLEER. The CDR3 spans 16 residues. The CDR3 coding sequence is TGCGCCAGCAGCCAAGATTGGACTAGCGGGTACAATGAGCAGTTCTTC. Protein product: CASSQDWTSGYNEQFF.

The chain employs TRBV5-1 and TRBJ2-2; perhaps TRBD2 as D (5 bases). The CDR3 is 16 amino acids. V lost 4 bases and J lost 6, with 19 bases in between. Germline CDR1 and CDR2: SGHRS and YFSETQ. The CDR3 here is CASSGDTWGVAGELFF. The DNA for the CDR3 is TGCGCCAGCAGCGGAGACACCTGGGGAGTTGCCGGGGAGCTGTTTTTT.

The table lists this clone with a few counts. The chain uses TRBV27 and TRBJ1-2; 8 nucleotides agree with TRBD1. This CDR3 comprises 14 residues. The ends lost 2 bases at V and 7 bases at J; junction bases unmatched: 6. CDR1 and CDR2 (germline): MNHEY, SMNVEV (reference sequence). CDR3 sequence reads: CASSLLGTGSGYTF. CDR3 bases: TGTGCCAGCAGTTTACTCGGGACAGGATCTGGCTACACCTTC.

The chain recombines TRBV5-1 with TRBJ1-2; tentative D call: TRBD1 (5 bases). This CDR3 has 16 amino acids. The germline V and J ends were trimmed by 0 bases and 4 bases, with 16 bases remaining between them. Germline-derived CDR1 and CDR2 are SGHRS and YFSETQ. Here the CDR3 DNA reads TGCGCCAGCAGCTTGGTAGGGGAAACAGGTGCCTATGGCTACACCTTC. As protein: CASSLVGETGAYGYTF.

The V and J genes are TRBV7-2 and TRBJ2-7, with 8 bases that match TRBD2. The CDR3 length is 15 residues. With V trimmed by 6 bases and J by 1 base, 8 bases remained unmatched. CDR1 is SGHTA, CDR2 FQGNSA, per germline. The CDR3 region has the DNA TGTGCCAGCAGTCAAAGCGGGAGTAAGTCCTACGAGCAGTACTTC. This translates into CASSQSGSKSYEQYF.

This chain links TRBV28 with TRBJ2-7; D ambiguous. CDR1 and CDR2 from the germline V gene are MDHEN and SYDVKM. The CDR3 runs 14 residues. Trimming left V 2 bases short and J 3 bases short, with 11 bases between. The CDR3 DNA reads TGTGCCAGCAGTTTACAGGCAGATTACTACGAGCAGTACTTC. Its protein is CASSLQADYYEQYF.

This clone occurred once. CDR3 sequence reads: CASSPRTNTEAFF. In DNA, the CDR3 is TGTGCCAGCAGCCCGAGGACAAATACTGAAGCTTTCTTT. The chain combines TRBV7-3 with TRBJ1-1, with D perhaps matching TRBD1 (5 bases). The ends were cut back, 5 bases at V and 5 bases at J, with 12 bases in the middle. This CDR3 is 13 amino acids long. Germline CDR1 is SGHTA and CDR2 is FQGTGA.

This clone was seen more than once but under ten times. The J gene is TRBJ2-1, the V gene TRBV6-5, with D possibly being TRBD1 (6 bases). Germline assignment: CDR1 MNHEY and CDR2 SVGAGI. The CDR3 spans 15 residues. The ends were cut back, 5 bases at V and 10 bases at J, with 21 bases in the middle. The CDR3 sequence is CASSLYRVTRVEQFF. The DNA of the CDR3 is TGTGCCAGCAGTCTTTACAGGGTTACCCGGGTCGAGCAGTTCTTC.

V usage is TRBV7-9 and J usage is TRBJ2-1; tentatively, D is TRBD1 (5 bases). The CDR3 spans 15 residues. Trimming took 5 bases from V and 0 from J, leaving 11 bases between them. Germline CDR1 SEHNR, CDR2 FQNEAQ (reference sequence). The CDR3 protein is CASSPSQGSYNEQFF. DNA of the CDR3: TGTGCCAGCAGCCCCAGCCAGGGCTCCTACAATGAGCAGTTCTTC.

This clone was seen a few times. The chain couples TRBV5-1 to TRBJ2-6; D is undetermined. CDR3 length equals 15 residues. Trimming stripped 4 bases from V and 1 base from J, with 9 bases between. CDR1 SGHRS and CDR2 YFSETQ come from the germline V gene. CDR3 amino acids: CASSPELSGANVLTF. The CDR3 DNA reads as TGCGCCAGCAGCCCTGAGTTGTCTGGGGCCAACGTCCTGACTTTC.

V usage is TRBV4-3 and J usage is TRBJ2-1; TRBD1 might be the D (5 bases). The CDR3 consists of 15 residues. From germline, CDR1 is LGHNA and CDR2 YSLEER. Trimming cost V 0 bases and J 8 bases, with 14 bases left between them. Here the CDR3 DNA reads TGCGCCAGCAGCCAAGATCGTCTCAAGGGGTATGAGCAGTTCTTC. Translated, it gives CASSQDRLKGYEQFF.

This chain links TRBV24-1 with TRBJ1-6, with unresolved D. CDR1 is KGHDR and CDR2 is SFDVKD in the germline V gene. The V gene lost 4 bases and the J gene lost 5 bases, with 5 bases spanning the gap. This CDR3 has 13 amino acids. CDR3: CATSDRNNSPLHF. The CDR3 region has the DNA TGTGCCACCAGTGACAGGAATAATTCACCCCTCCACTTT.

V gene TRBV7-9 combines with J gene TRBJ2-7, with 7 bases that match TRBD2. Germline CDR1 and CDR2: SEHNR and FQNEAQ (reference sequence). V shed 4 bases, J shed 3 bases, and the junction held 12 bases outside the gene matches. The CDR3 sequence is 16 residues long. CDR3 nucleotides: TGTGCCAGCAGCTACCCCCCTAGCGGTGTCCACTACGAGCAGTACTTC. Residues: CASSYPPSGVHYEQYF.

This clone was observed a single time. CDR3 protein: CATSRTPGSSTDTQYF. The CDR3 DNA reads as TGTGCCACCAGCAGGACCCCCGGGAGCAGCACAGATACGCAGTATTTT. This rearrangement joins TRBV15 to TRBJ2-3, with D possibly TRBD2 on 6 matching bases. Trimming took 3 bases from V and 0 from J, leaving 13 bases between them. This CDR3 spans 16 amino acids. CDR1 is LNHNV, CDR2 YYDKDF, per germline (reference sequence).

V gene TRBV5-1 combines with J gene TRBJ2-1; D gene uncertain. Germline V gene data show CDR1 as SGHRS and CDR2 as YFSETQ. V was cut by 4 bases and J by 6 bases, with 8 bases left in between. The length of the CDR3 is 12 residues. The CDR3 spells CASSQNFNEQFF. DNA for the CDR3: TGCGCCAGCAGCCAAAATTTCAATGAGCAGTTCTTC.

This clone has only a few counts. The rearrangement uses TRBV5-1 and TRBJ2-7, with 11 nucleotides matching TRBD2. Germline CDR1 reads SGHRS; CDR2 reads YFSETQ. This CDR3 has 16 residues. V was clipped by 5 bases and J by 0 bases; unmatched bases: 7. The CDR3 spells CASRRLAGGSSYEQYF. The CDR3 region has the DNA TGCGCCAGCAGGAGGCTAGCGGGAGGTAGCTCCTACGAGCAGTACTTC.

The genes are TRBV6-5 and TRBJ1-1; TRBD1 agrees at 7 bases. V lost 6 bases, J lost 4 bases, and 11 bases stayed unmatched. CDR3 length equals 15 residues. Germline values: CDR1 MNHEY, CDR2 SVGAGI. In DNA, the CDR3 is TGTGCCAGCAGCCTGACAGGGATCAAGGTCACTGAAGCTTTCTTT. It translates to CASSLTGIKVTEAFF.

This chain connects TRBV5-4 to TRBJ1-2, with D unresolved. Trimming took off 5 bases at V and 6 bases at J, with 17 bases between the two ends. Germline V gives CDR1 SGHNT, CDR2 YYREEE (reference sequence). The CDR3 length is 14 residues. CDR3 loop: CASRIGGHLNGYTF. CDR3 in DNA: TGTGCCAGCAGAATCGGCGGCCATTTAAATGGCTACACCTTC.

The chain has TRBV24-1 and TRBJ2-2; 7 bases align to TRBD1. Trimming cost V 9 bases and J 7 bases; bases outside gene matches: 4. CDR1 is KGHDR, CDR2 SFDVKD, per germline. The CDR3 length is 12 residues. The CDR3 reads CATGQGVGELFF. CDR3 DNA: TGTGCCACCGGTCAGGGGGTCGGGGAGCTGTTTTTT.